This TCR beta chain was recorded in a study of T cells in Graves' hyperthyroidism and ophthalmopathy. The study's findings and limits: The model foresaw ophthalmopathy a median 6.5 months prior to onset.

Germline CDR1 reads LGHNA; CDR2 reads YSLEER. Trimming removed 0 bases at V and 9 bases at J, with 9 bases between. This CDR3 comprises 12 residues. The hyperthyroidism patients had all been newly diagnosed, and their disease duration was under 2 months. Their ages ranged from 18 to 65 years. The PBMCs had their origin in more than 9.5 ml of fresh peripheral blood. The source material, RNA transcripts, was used to amplify TCR beta CDR3 regions. When the TCR CDR3 underwent first-round RT-PCR, the HTBI primer set was used. TCRdb re-derived calls from the multiplex PCR reads in MiXCR, one entry per CDR3 protein. This sample has 700,000 to 950,000 distinct CDR3 sequences; about 35% occur once, and the top ten carry roughly 30%. About this clonotype: Antigen: not known.

Material for sequencing was blood. The chain carries TRBV4-3 and TRBJ2-7; D gene uncertain. The receptor was isolated from a woman in her 40s with Graves' hyperthyroidism. DNA for the CDR3: TGCGCCAGCAGCCAAGAGGGGTCCCGGCAGTACTTC. It is translated as CASSQEGSRQYF.